Below, 13 T cell receptor beta chains from the same sample are listed, as sequenced in a study of beta chain features in type 1 diabetes. The study reverse transcribed the entire isolated RNA, so it sequenced expressed TCRB transcripts. TCRdb's table, derived via immunoSEQ multiplex PCR, lists solely in-frame clones and lacks some. The table has about 300,000 clones, 8% seen once; the top ten hold roughly 1%. Sequenced input: central memory CD4+ T cells from blood. These receptors all stem from a woman aged 18-29 years in good health.

This clone was counted at least ten times. Other nucleotide sequences in the sample specify the same CDR3. V gene TRBV7-9 combines with J gene TRBJ2-3, with D uncertain. Germline CDR1 reads SEHNR; CDR2 reads FQNEAQ (reference sequence). V was shortened by 4 bases and J by 4 bases, with 3 bases between the two germline ends. This CDR3 has 11 amino acids. CDR3 coding DNA: TGTGCCAGCAGCTCCTCAGATACGCAGTATTTT. This encodes CASSSSDTQYF.

The chain couples TRBV2 to TRBJ2-5; D uncertain. Germline lookup yields CDR1 SNHLY and CDR2 FYNNEI. The V and J ends lost 7 bases and 3 bases respectively, with 9 bases between them. The CDR3 sequence is 12 residues long. The CDR3 DNA is TGTGCCAGCACCGAACGGGAAGAGACCCAGTACTTC. As protein: CASTEREETQYF.

This clone was counted between two and nine times. The chain has TRBV5-6 and TRBJ2-7; 8 positions agree with TRBD1. Germline assignment: CDR1 SGHDT and CDR2 YYEEEE. Unmatched junction bases numbered 6, after V lost 4 bases and J lost 3 bases. The CDR3 is made up of 14 amino acids. Here the CDR3 reads CASSPTGGNYEQYV. DNA for the CDR3: TGTGCCAGCAGCCCAACAGGGGGGAACTACGAGCAGTACGTC.

This clone was seen only a few times. Other nucleotide sequences in the sample specify the same CDR3. This chain uses TRBV5-1 with TRBJ2-6; TRBD1 aligns across 7 bases. The germline V gene has CDR1 SGHRS and CDR2 YFSETQ. The CDR3 totals 15 residues. V dropped 1 base and J dropped 2; count of bases not matched to a gene: 0. The CDR3 protein is CASSLTGAGANVLTF. The CDR3 DNA reads TGCGCCAGCAGCTTGACAGGGGCTGGGGCCAACGTCCTGACTTTC.

This clone was detected only a few times. This chain uses TRBV7-2 with TRBJ1-4, with D possibly being TRBD1 (5 bases). Germline V gene lookup returns CDR1 SGHTA and CDR2 FQGNSA. The CDR3 totals 14 residues. The ends were cut back, 4 bases at V and 8 bases at J, with 14 bases in the middle. In DNA, the CDR3 is TGTGCCAGCAGCTCCCAGGGCTTTGGGGAAAAACTGTTTTTT. Protein: CASSSQGFGEKLFF.

This clone has a handful of counts. The rearrangement uses TRBV6-6 and TRBJ2-7, with a weak D call TRBD2 (5 bases). The V gene's germline CDR1 is MNHNY and CDR2 SVGAGI (reference sequence). There are 13 residues in the CDR3. V lost 2 bases and J lost 7, with 12 bases in between. The CDR3 loop reads CASSYESRREQYF. The CDR3 nucleotides read TGTGCCAGCAGTTACGAGAGCCGGAGGGAGCAGTACTTC.

The chain recombines TRBV6-5 with TRBJ1-5, with D maybe TRBD1 (5 bases). There are 15 residues in the CDR3. Trimming removed 0 bases from V and 6 bases from J, with 12 bases in between. Germline values: CDR1 MNHEY, CDR2 SVGAGI. The CDR3 region is CASSYSGGVSQPQHF. The CDR3 DNA is TGTGCCAGCAGTTACTCCGGGGGAGTTAGTCAGCCCCAGCATTTT.

This clone was recorded many times. The chain links TRBV11-2 to TRBJ1-1; 9 bases align to TRBD1. The V and J ends lost 4 bases and 7 bases, in that order; junction bases with no gene match: 4. This CDR3 is built from 13 residues. CDR1 and CDR2 (germline): SGHAT, FQNNGV. CDR3 nucleotides: TGTGCCAGCAGCTCGGGGACAGGGAATGAAGCTTTCTTT. Its translation: CASSSGTGNEAFF.

This clone was observed a few times. The V call is TRBV29-1, the J call TRBJ1-4, with D tentatively TRBD1 (6 bases). V lost 6 bases, J lost 8 bases, and 16 bases lay in between. This CDR3 contains 13 residues. Germline-derived CDR1 and CDR2 are SQVTM and ANQGSEA. CDR3 loop: CSVEQGAGEKLFF. The DNA for the CDR3 is TGCAGCGTGGAACAGGGAGCCGGAGAAAAACTGTTTTTT.

This clone was counted only a few times. The chain uses TRBV6-1 and TRBJ2-2, with D possibly matching TRBD1 (5 bases). The CDR3 sequence is 13 residues long. Trimming cost V 8 bases and J 2 bases, with 9 bases left between them. CDR1 and CDR2 (germline): MNHNS, SASEGT. The CDR3: CASSDINTGELFF. CDR3 DNA sequence: TGTGCCAGCTCGGACATTAACACCGGGGAGCTGTTTTTT.

The DNA of the CDR3 is TGTGCCAGCAGACGGGTAGGCGGCTCCTACAATGAGCAGTTCTTC. Protein: CASRRVGGSYNEQFF. The rearrangement links TRBV11-2 to TRBJ2-1; the D is unclear. Germline values: CDR1 SGHAT, CDR2 FQNNGV. The V and J ends lost 6 bases and 0 bases respectively, with 12 bases between them. This CDR3 is 15 amino acids long.

A few counts support this clone. The chain has TRBV28 and TRBJ1-4; D is uncertain. Trimming shortened V by 10 bases and J by 0 bases, and 9 bases separated the two germline ends. The CDR3 runs 13 residues. Germline CDR1 and CDR2: MDHEN and SYDVKM. The CDR3 nucleotides are TGTGCCACCTGGGATGCAACTAATGAAAAACTGTTTTTT. It codes for CATWDATNEKLFF.

This chain joins TRBV18 and TRBJ2-7; D is possibly TRBD1 (7 bases). The germline gives CDR1 KGHSH, CDR2 LQKENI. Trimming left V 2 bases short and J 3 bases short, with 11 bases between. This CDR3 is 14 amino acids long. The CDR3 is CASSPTRGDYEQYV. The CDR3 nucleotides are TGTGCCAGCTCACCAACCAGGGGGGACTACGAGCAGTACGTC.